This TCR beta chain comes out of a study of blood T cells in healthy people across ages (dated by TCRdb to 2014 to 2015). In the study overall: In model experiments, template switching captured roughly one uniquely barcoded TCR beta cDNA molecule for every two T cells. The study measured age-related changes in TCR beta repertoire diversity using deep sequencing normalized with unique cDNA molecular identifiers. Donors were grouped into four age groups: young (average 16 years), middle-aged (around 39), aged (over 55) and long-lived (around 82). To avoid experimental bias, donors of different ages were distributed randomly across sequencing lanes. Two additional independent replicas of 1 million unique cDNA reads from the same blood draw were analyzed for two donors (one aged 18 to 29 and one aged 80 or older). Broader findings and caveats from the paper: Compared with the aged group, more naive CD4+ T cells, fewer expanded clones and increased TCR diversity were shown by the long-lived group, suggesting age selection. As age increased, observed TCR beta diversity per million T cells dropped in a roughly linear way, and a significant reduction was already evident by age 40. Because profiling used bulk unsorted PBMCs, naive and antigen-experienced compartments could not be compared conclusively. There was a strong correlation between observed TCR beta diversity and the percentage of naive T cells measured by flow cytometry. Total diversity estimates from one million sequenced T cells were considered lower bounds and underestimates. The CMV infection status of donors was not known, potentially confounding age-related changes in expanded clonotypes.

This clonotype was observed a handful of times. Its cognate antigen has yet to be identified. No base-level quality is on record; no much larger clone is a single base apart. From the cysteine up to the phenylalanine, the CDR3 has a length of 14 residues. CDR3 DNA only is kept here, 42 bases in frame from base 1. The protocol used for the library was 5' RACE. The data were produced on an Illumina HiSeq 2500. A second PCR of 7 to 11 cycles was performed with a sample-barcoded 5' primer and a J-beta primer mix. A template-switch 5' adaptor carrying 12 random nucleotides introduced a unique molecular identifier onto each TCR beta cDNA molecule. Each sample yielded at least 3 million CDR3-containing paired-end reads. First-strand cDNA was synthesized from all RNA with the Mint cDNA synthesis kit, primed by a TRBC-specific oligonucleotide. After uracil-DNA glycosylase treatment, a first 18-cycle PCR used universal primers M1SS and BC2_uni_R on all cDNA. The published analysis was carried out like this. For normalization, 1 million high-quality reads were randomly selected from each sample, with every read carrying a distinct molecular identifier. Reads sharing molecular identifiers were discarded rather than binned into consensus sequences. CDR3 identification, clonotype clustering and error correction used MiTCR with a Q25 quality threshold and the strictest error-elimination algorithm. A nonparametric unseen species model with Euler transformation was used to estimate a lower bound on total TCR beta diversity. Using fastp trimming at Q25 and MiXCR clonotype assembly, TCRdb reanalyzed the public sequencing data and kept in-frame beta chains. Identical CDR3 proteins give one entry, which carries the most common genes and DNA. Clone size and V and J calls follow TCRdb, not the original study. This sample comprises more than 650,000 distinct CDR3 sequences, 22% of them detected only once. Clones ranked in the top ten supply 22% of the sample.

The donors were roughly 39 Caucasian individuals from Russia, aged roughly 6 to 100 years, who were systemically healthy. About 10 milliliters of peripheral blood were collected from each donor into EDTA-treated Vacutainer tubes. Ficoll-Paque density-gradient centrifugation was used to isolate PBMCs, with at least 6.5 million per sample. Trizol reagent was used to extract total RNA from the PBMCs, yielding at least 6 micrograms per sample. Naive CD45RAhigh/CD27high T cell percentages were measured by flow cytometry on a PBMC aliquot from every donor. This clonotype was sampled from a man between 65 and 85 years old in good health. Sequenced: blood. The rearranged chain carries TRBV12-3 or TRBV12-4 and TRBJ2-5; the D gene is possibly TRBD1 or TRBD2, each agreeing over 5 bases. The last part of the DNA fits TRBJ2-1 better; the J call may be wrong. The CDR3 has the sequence CASIMNAWGNEQFF. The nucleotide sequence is TGTGCCAGCATAATGAACGCGTGGGGGAATGAGCAGTTCTTC.